A selection of T cell receptor beta chains follows, all from one sample in a study of blood T cell repertoires in COVID-19. Here immunoSEQ multiplex PCR was the method, and the copy in TCRdb shows in-frame clones only, minus some. The sample has 450,000 to 500,000 clones, 70% to 90% seen once. The source material was peripheral blood. These receptors were taken from a human donor in a cohort sampled during active COVID-19. CDR3s include the opening cysteine and the closing phenylalanine or tryptophan. D genes are given only for firm matches. Size values are once, few and many counts, or a class for expanded clones, and some rows have none.

CASSTGHSSYEQYF TGTGCCAGTAGTACCGGACATTCGTCCTACGAGCAGTACTTC TRBJ2-7 . many TRBV19
CASSLPRVLSGYTF TGTGCCAGCAGCTTGCCCAGGGTATTAAGCGGCTACACCTTC TRBJ1-2 . . TRBV5-4
CASSVEGGRNQPQHF TGTGCCAGCAGCGTAGAGGGAGGCCGCAATCAGCCCCAGCATTTT TRBJ1-5 . . TRBV9
CASSPPVPYEQYF TGTGCCAGCAGTCCCCCGGTCCCCTACGAGCAGTACTTC TRBJ2-7 . . TRBV6-2/TRBV6-3
CASSSGQANTEAFF TGTGCCAGCAGCAGCGGACAGGCGAACACTGAAGCTTTCTTT TRBJ1-1 TRBD1 few TRBV6-5
CASSVGRGVSDTQYF TGTGCCAGCAGCGTGGGCAGGGGTGTTTCGGATACGCAGTATTTT TRBJ2-3 . . TRBV9
CASSLATAGTSGLLRTGELFF TGTGCTAGCAGCTTAGCGACCGCCGGGACTAGCGGACTCCTTCGCACCGGGGAGCTGTTTTTT TRBJ2-2 TRBD2 once TRBV7-7
CASDRGTGYTF TGTGCCAGTGACAGGGGAACTGGCTACACCTTC TRBJ1-2 TRBD1 . TRBV19
CASSLDQPGQGLSTQYF TGCGCCAGCAGCTTGGATCAACCGGGACAGGGATTATCTACGCAGTATTTT TRBJ2-3 TRBD1 . TRBV5-1
CASSSTGTGGGYTF TGTGCCAGCAGCTCTACCGGGACAGGGGGTGGCTACACCTTC TRBJ1-2 TRBD1 . TRBV7-3
CASGRDIGRNQPQHF TGTGCCAGCGGCCGGGACATTGGCCGAAATCAGCCCCAGCATTTT TRBJ1-5 . . TRBV2
CASSLRTSGSGTDTQYF TGCGCCAGCAGCCTCCGGACTAGCGGGAGCGGCACAGATACGCAGTATTTT TRBJ2-3 TRBD2 . TRBV4-1
CASSVGQGGETQYF TGTGCCAGCAGCGTAGGACAGGGCGGGGAGACCCAGTACTTC TRBJ2-5 TRBD1 . TRBV9
CAWSVLAGVYEQYF TGTGCCTGGAGTGTACTAGCGGGAGTGTACGAGCAGTACTTC TRBJ2-7 TRBD2 . TRBV30
CASSVAGPGELFF TGTGCCAGCAGCGTAGCAGGTCCCGGGGAGCTGTTTTTT TRBJ2-2 . few TRBV9
CASSLDRGAYNEQFF TGTGCCAGCAGCTTAGATCGCGGGGCCTACAATGAGCAGTTCTTC TRBJ2-1 . . TRBV11-3
CASSEEGHLSGNTIYF TGTGCCAGCAGTGAAGAGGGACACCTCTCTGGAAACACCATATATTTT TRBJ1-3 . . TRBV6-1
CASAVSGLYEQYF TGTGCCAGCGCTGTTAGCGGCCTCTACGAGCAGTACTTC TRBJ2-7 . . TRBV2
CASSLAGSPGTGELFF TGTGCCAGCAGCTTAGCTGGTAGCCCGGGCACCGGGGAGCTGTTTTTT TRBJ2-2 . . TRBV7-6
CASSKNRGEDEKLFF TGTGCCAGTAGTAAAAACAGGGGTGAGGATGAAAAACTGTTTTTT TRBJ1-4 TRBD1 . TRBV19
CASSQTRTGTEQYF TGTGCCAGCAGCCAAACCCGGACAGGGACCGAGCAGTACTTC TRBJ2-7 TRBD1 . TRBV3-1/TRBV3-2
CASSQGQGATGANVLTF TGCGCCAGCAGTCAAGGACAGGGGGCTACTGGGGCCAACGTCCTGACTTTC TRBJ2-6 TRBD1 once TRBV10-1
CASSADRGPPNSPLHF TGCGCCAGCAGTGCGGACAGGGGGCCCCCCAATTCACCCCTCCACTTT TRBJ1-6 TRBD1 . TRBV5-1
CASSVGPGQNTEAFF TGTGCCAGCAGCGTAGGCCCAGGGCAAAACACTGAAGCTTTCTTT TRBJ1-1 . . TRBV9
CASSLRWLAGTTGELFF TGTGCCAGCAGTTTACGGTGGCTAGCGGGCACCACCGGGGAGCTGTTTTTT TRBJ2-2 TRBD2 . TRBV7-2
CASSKGRAQHF TGTGCCAGCAGCAAGGGGCGCGCCCAGCATTTT TRBJ1-5 . few TRBV28
CATSRDGKRNEKLFF TGTGCCACCAGCAGAGACGGGAAGAGGAATGAAAAACTGTTTTTT TRBJ1-4 . . TRBV15
CSVEGLSRTQYF TGCAGCGTTGAGGGCCTCTCGCGGACCCAGTACTTC TRBJ2-5 . . TRBV29-1
CATSRDRGGGNTIYF TGTGCCACCAGCAGAGATCGAGGTGGAGGAAACACCATATATTTT TRBJ1-3 . . TRBV15
CASSQELIGGPTDTQYF TGTGCCAGCAGCCAAGAATTGATCGGGGGGCCCACAGATACGCAGTATTTT TRBJ2-3 . . TRBV4-2
CASSQQGMAKNIQYF TGTGCCAGCAGTCAACAGGGGATGGCCAAAAACATTCAGTACTTC TRBJ2-4 TRBD1 once TRBV6-5